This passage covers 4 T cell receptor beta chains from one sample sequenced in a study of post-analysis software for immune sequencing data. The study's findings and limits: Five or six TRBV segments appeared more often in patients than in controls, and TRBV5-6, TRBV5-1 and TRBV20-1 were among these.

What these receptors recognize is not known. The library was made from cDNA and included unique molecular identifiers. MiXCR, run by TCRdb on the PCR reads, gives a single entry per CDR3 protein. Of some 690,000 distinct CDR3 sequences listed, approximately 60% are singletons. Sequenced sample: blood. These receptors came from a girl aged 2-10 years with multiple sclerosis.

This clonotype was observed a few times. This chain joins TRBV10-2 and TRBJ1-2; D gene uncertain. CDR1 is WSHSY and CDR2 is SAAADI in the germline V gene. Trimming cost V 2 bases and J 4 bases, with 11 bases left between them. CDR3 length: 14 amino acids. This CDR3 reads CASSEVERSYGYTF. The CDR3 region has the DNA TGCGCCAGCAGTGAGGTAGAACGGTCCTATGGCTACACCTTC.

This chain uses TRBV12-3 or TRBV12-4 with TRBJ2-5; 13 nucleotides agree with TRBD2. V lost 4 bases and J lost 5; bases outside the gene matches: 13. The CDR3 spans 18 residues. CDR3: CASSYGPRTSGRVETQYF. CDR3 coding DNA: TGTGCCAGCAGTTATGGGCCCCGGACTAGCGGGAGAGTGGAGACCCAGTACTTC.

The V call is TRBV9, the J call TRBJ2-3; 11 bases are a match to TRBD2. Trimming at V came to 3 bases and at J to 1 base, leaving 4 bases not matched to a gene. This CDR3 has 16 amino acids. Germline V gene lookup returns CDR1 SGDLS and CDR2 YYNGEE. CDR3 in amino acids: CASSALGLAGTDTQYF. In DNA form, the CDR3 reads TGTGCCAGCAGCGCTTTGGGACTAGCGGGCACAGATACGCAGTATTTT.

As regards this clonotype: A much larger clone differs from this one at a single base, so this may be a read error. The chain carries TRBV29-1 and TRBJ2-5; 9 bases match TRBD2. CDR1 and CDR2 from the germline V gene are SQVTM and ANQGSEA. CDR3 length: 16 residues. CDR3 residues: CNVDGLARRQLETQYF. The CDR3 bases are TGCAACGTTGATGGACTAGCGAGAAGGCAGTTAGAGACCCAGTACTTC.